Given below is one T cell receptor beta chain in context. Its antigen remains unknown. Other nucleotide sequences in the sample specify the same CDR3. The PCR made use of 60 Vbeta and 13 Jbeta primers. This table comes from immunoSEQ multiplex PCR, and its TCRdb copy is limited to in-frame clones, with some not included. The sample lists around 180,000 clones, approximately 84% occurring once. This CDR3 region has 13 residues. The V segment lost 2 bases and the J segment 4 bases; nucleotides outside the gene matches: 1. Looked up from germline, CDR1 is GTSNPN and CDR2 is SVGIG (reference sequence). This specimen comes from a study of cytomegalovirus exposure and HLA in healthy donors. Whole-study context: There were around 100 million unique TCR beta sequences, drawn from about 190 million T cells, in an earlier analysis. Study results and caveats: Overall, 164 TCR beta chains were annotated as cytomegalovirus-associated. V- and J-gene trimming of TCR beta was linked (in a later analysis) to a missense DCLRE1C variant.

The chain recombines TRBV30 with TRBJ1-5; TRBD1 matches 8 bases. The sequenced material came from PBMCs. This TCR came from a man aged 18 to 29 in good health and CMV-seronegative. CDR3 residues: CAWSTGGNQPQHF. The CDR3 nucleotides read TGTGCCTGGAGTACAGGGGGTAATCAGCCCCAGCATTTT.